These T cell receptor beta chains were read from a single sample in a study of CD8 T cells in ankylosing spondylitis. TCRdb ran MiXCR on the 5' RACE reads and lists one entry per CDR3 protein. The sample consists of 500,000 or so distinct CDR3 sequences, over 4% of them appearing once. Sample: blood, either unsorted or a sorted T cell fraction (not recorded which). The receptors come from a male donor with ankylosing spondylitis. CDR3s include the opening cysteine and the closing phenylalanine or tryptophan. D genes are given only for firm matches. Size values are once, few and many counts, or a class for expanded clones, and some rows have none.

TRBV4-3	NA	TRBJ2-7	many	14	CASSQWVHSYEQYF	TGCGCCAGCAGCCAATGGGTTCACTCCTACGAGCAGTACTTC
TRBV3-1	NA	TRBJ1-5	NA	15	CASSQGTLSLEAQHF	TGTGCCAGCAGCCAGGGGACTCTTAGCTTAGAGGCCCAGCATTTT
TRBV20-1	NA	TRBJ1-5	many	15	CSARSRAYSNQPQHF	TGCAGTGCTAGATCAAGGGCCTATAGCAATCAGCCCCAGCATTTT
TRBV27	NA	TRBJ1-1	many	16	CASRLGAAFMNTEAFF	TGTGCCAGCAGATTGGGGGCAGCCTTCATGAACACTGAAGCTTTCTTT
TRBV2	TRBD2	TRBJ2-1	once	13	CATLAGNYNEQFF	TGTGCCACCCTAGCGGGAAACTACAATGAGCAGTTCTTC
TRBV4-3	NA	TRBJ2-3	many	13	CASSQQDGYTQYF	TGCGCCAGCAGCCAGCAGGACGGATATACGCAGTATTTT
TRBV20-1	NA	TRBJ2-3	many	13	CNPGTSPTDTQYF	TGCAACCCCGGGACGTCACCTACAGATACGCAGTATTTT
TRBV7-2	NA	TRBJ2-5	many	15	CASSLGTIGQETQYF	TGTGCCAGCAGTCTCGGTACAATTGGGCAAGAGACCCAGTACTTC
TRBV29-1	TRBD2	TRBJ2-7	many	12	CSVGLAGDEQYF	TGCAGCGTAGGACTAGCGGGAGACGAGCAGTACTTC
TRBV29-1	NA	TRBJ2-2	many	11	CSVIRTGELFF	TGCAGCGTTATCCGGACCGGGGAGCTGTTTTTT
TRBV28	TRBD1	TRBJ2-2	many	16	CASSFGDRVNTGELFF	TGTGCCAGCAGTTTCGGGGACAGGGTTAACACCGGGGAGCTGTTTTTT
TRBV7-9	NA	TRBJ2-1	many	15	CASSSTPSSYNEQFF	TGTGCCAGCAGCTCGACCCCCAGCTCCTACAATGAGCAGTTCTTC
TRBV11-2	NA	TRBJ1-3	many	17	CASSFVRTPPLGNTIYF	TGTGCCAGCAGCTTCGTCAGGACACCTCCTCTTGGAAACACCATATATTTT
TRBV20-1	NA	TRBJ2-3	many	13	CSARVQVADTQYF	TGCAGTGCTAGAGTACAGGTGGCAGATACGCAGTATTTT
TRBV2	TRBD2	TRBJ2-3	NA	17	CASNTSGGYTSTDTQYF	TGTGCCAGCAACACTAGCGGGGGCTACACTAGCACAGATACGCAGTATTTT
TRBV11-2	NA	TRBJ2-7	few	14	CASSLPAAGYEQYF	TGTGCCAGCAGCTTACCCGCTGCCGGCTACGAGCAGTACTTC
TRBV28	NA	TRBJ2-7	many	13	CASSSDDRSEQYF	TGTGCCAGCAGCTCTGACGACAGGTCCGAGCAGTACTTC
TRBV2	NA	TRBJ1-1	NA	11	CASIGAAEAFF	TGTGCCAGCATTGGGGCAGCAGAAGCTTTCTTT
TRBV29-1	TRBD1	TRBJ1-4	many	14	CSVSRDRVGEKLFF	TGCAGCGTTTCCAGGGACAGGGTCGGGGAAAAACTGTTTTTT
TRBV5-1	TRBD2	TRBJ2-1	many	16	CASSLRGGSSYNEQFF	TGCGCCAGCAGCTTGAGGGGCGGGAGTTCCTACAATGAGCAGTTCTTC
TRBV7-2	TRBD2	TRBJ2-3	NA	19	CASSLSGWRRGGDTDTQYF	TGTGCCAGCAGCTTAAGCGGGTGGAGGCGGGGGGGCGACACAGATACGCAGTATTTT
TRBV27	NA	TRBJ1-5	NA	13	CASSLLNNQPQHF	TGTGCCAGCAGTTTACTTAACAATCAGCCCCAGCATTTT
TRBV28	NA	TRBJ1-1	NA	13	CASSPGRPCEAFF	TGTGCCAGCAGCCCCGGGCGACCCTGCGAAGCTTTCTTT
TRBV20-1	TRBD2	TRBJ2-5	many	16	CSARGGTSGSLETQYF	TGCAGTGCTAGAGGAGGGACTAGCGGGAGTTTGGAGACCCAGTACTTC
TRBV27	TRBD1	TRBJ2-1	many	15	CASSLTQGRNNEQFF	TGTGCCAGCAGTTTAACACAGGGGCGTAACAATGAGCAGTTCTTC
TRBV4-2	NA	TRBJ2-7	many	14	CASSQVTLFYEQYF	TGTGCCAGCAGCCAGGTGACTCTATTCTACGAGCAGTACTTC
TRBV7-9	TRBD2	TRBJ2-1	many	14	CASSNSYGGNEQFF	TGTGCCAGCAGCAATTCCTACGGGGGGAATGAGCAGTTCTTC
TRBV15	NA	TRBJ2-7	many	14	CATSRVSGEDEQYF	TGTGCCACCAGCAGAGTTTCGGGGGAGGACGAGCAGTACTTC
TRBV4-1	TRBD1	TRBJ2-7	many	14	CASSRPGQGHEQYF	TGCGCCAGCAGCCGGCCGGGACAGGGTCACGAGCAGTACTTC
TRBV4-2	NA	TRBJ1-6	many	16	CASSQHRVAGNSPLHF	TGTGCCAGCAGCCAACACAGGGTGGCCGGTAATTCACCCCTCCACTTT
TRBV24-1	TRBD1	TRBJ2-7	many	14	CATSGQGSSYEQYF	TGTGCCACCAGCGGACAGGGGTCGTCCTACGAGCAGTACTTC
TRBV9	TRBD2	TRBJ2-7	many	15	CASSAGLAKTYEQYF	TGTGCCAGCAGCGCGGGACTAGCGAAAACCTACGAGCAGTACTTC
TRBV20-1	NA	TRBJ2-1	many	15	CSAAFGTPSYNEQFF	TGCAGTGCTGCCTTCGGGACCCCATCCTACAATGAGCAGTTCTTC
TRBV7-2	TRBD1	TRBJ2-5	many	16	CASSPPRQGTGETQYF	TGTGCCAGCAGCCCTCCGAGACAGGGGACTGGGGAGACCCAGTACTTC
TRBV29-1	NA	TRBJ2-3	many	16	CSVEGFGGTSTDTQYF	TGCAGCGTTGAAGGATTTGGCGGCACTAGCACAGATACGCAGTATTTT
TRBV4-3	NA	TRBJ2-2	many	14	CASSPIPQVGELFF	TGCGCCAGCAGCCCCATCCCTCAGGTCGGGGAGCTGTTTTTT
TRBV11-2	NA	TRBJ2-5	many	15	CASSGVLRGQETQYF	TGTGCCAGCAGCGGTGTTTTGCGGGGCCAAGAGACCCAGTACTTC
TRBV7-9	TRBD1	TRBJ2-6	NA	21	CASSSSQAGDRGSTGANVLTF	TGTGCCAGCAGCTCCAGCCAAGCAGGGGACAGGGGGTCTACTGGGGCCAACGTCCTGACTTTC
TRBV30	NA	TRBJ1-1	few	14	CAWSVHRLNTEAFF	TGTGCCTGGAGTGTACACCGGCTGAACACTGAAGCTTTCTTT
TRBV4-3	NA	TRBJ1-4	many	16	CASSPFGGAPGEKLFF	TGCGCCAGCAGCCCTTTCGGCGGGGCGCCGGGTGAAAAACTGTTTTTT
TRBV5-4	TRBD1	TRBJ2-1	many	15	CASSLPGQGYNEQFF	TGTGCCAGCAGCTTACCGGGACAGGGATACAATGAGCAGTTCTTC
TRBV6-1	NA	TRBJ1-6	many	13	CASSPQRNSPLHF	TGTGCCAGCAGTCCACAGAGGAATTCACCCCTCCACTTT
TRBV6-1	NA	TRBJ2-5	NA	14	CASSAQGIQETQYF	TGTGCCAGCAGTGCCCAGGGTATCCAAGAGACCCAGTACTTC
TRBV5-1	NA	TRBJ1-5	many	16	CASSLGGIGGNQPQHF	TGCGCCAGCAGCCTAGGAGGCATAGGGGGCAATCAGCCCCAGCATTTT
TRBV7-9	NA	TRBJ2-7	many	14	CASSLASTAYEQYF	TGTGCCAGCAGCTTAGCCTCCACGGCCTACGAGCAGTACTTC
TRBV20-1	NA	TRBJ1-1	many	13	CSVGSRRNTEAFF	TGCAGTGTAGGTTCTCGCAGGAACACTGAAGCTTTCTTT
TRBV12-3/TRBV12-4	TRBD2	TRBJ2-3	many	18	CASRTKRASGGPTDTQYF	TGTGCCAGCAGGACTAAACGGGCCAGCGGGGGGCCTACGGATACGCAGTATTTT